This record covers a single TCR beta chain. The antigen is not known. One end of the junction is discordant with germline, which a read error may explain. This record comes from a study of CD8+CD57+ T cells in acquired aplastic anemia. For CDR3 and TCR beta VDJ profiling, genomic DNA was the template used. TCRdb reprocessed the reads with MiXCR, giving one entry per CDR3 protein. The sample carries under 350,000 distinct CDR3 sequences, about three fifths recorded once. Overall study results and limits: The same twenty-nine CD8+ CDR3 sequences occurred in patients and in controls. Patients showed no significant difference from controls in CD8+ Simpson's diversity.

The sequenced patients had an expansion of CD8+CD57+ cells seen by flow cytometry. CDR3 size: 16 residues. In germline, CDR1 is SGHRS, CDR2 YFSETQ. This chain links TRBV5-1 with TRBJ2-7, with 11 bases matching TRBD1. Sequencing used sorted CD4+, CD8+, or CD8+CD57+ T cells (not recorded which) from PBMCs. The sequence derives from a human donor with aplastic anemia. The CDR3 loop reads CASSFDGTGGPYEQYF. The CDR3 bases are TGTGCCAGCAGCTTCGACGGGACAGGGGGGCCCTACGAGCAGTACTTC.